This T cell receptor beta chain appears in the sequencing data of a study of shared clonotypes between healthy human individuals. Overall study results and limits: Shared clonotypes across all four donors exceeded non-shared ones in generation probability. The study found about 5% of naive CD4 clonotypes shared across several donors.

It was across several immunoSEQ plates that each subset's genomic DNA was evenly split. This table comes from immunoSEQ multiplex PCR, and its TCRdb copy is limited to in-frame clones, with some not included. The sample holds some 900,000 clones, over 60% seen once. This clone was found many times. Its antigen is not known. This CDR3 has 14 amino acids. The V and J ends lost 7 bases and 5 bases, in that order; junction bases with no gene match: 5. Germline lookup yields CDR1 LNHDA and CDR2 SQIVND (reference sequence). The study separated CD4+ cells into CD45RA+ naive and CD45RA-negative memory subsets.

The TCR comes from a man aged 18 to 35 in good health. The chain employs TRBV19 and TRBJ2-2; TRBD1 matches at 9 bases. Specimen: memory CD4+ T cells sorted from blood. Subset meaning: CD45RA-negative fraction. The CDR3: CASIDRGDTGELFF. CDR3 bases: TGTGCCAGTATCGACAGGGGGGATACCGGGGAGCTGTTTTTT.